The 13 T cell receptor beta chains presented below share a single source sample, sequenced in a study of TIL therapy for anti-PD-1-resistant metastatic lung cancer. Time point specified: pre-treatment sample, taken before nivolumab and TIL therapy. Sequencing used immunoSEQ v3. Method: immunoSEQ multiplex PCR; TCRdb's copy keeps in-frame clones and lacks some. The sample lists around 50,000 clones, about 73% seen once, with about 1.8% in the top ten. Sequenced material: blood, taken at baseline. The receptors shown here come from a person aged 25 to 85 with non-small cell lung cancer.

This chain links TRBV29-1 with TRBJ2-2; D is unresolved. Deletions cut 1 base from V and 2 bases from J, with 5 bases between. Germline V lookup: CDR1 SQVTM, CDR2 ANQGSEA. The CDR3 has 13 residues. The CDR3: CSVEVKNTGELFF. CDR3 bases: TGCAGCGTTGAAGTAAAAAACACCGGGGAGCTGTTTTTT.

The chain recombines TRBV5-8 with TRBJ2-6; 7 positions agree with TRBD2. The CDR3 length is 17 residues. CDR1 and CDR2 from the germline V gene are SGHTS and YDEGEE. Unmatched junction bases numbered 4, after V lost 1 base and J lost 0 bases. The CDR3 DNA reads as TGTGCCAGCAGCTTGTTGGGGAGGGGCTCTGGGGCCAACGTCCTGACTTTC. Translated, it gives CASSLLGRGSGANVLTF.

The chain employs TRBV7-2 and TRBJ1-4, with D possibly matching TRBD1 (6 bases). With 3 bases removed from V and 3 bases from J, the gap between germline ends came to 8 bases. The CDR3 sequence is 14 residues long. Germline CDR1 is SGHTA and CDR2 is FQGNSA. The CDR3 DNA reads as TGTGCCAGCAGCTTTCAGGGGTCTAATGAAAAACTGTTTTTT. It translates to CASSFQGSNEKLFF.

The CDR3 region is CASSLTTPGQFSYEQYF. The DNA for the CDR3 is TGTGCCAGCAGCCTAACTACGCCGGGACAGTTCTCCTACGAGCAGTACTTC. The rearrangement joins TRBV11-2 to TRBJ2-7, with TRBD1 identical over 7 bases. V lost 5 bases to trimming and J lost 0 bases; unmatched junction nucleotides: 13. This CDR3 comprises 17 residues. CDR1 SGHAT and CDR2 FQNNGV come from the germline V gene.

The gene calls are TRBV27 and TRBJ1-1; 10 nucleotides match TRBD1. Germline V gene sequence: CDR1 MNHEY, CDR2 SMNVEV (reference sequence). V lost 5 bases and J lost 7; bases outside the gene matches: 1. CDR3 length: 12 amino acids. CDR3 amino acids: CASSRDRGEAFF. CDR3 bases: TGTGCCAGCAGTCGGGACAGGGGTGAAGCTTTCTTT.

The V call is TRBV18, the J call TRBJ2-7; D is possibly TRBD2 (5 bases). This CDR3 is 13 amino acids long. The ends were cut back, 2 bases at V and 2 bases at J, with 7 bases in the middle. Germline loops: CDR1 KGHSH, CDR2 LQKENI. CDR3 DNA: TGTGCCAGCTCACCAGGAGGCCCCTACGAGCAGTACTTC. Its translation: CASSPGGPYEQYF.

There are a few counts of this clone. The rearrangement uses TRBV18 and TRBJ2-5; 7 nucleotides match TRBD1. CDR1 and CDR2 (germline): KGHSH, LQKENI. The CDR3 contains 14 residues. The V gene end was trimmed by 4 bases and the J gene end by 0 bases; junction bases not matched to a gene: 2. The CDR3 is CASSRGTDQETQYF. The CDR3 DNA reads as TGTGCCAGCTCACGGGGGACAGACCAAGAGACCCAGTACTTC. Variable domain in full (rest from reference TRBV18 and TRBJ2-5): NAGVMQNPRHLVRRRGQEARLRCSPMKGHSHVYWYRQLPEEGLKFMVYLQKENIIDESGMPKERFSAEFPKEGPSILRIQQVVRGDSAAYFCASSRGTDQETQYFGPGTRLLVL.

The chain combines TRBV28 with TRBJ2-5, with 11 bases that match TRBD2. CDR1 is MDHEN and CDR2 is SYDVKM in the germline V gene. The CDR3 consists of 16 residues. The trim removed 2 bases at V and 3 bases at J, leaving 5 bases unmatched. Here the CDR3 reads CASSLRLAGGKETQYF. The CDR3 coding sequence is TGTGCCAGCAGTTTAAGGCTAGCGGGAGGAAAAGAGACCCAGTACTTC.

In its sample, this clone was seen once. The chain employs TRBV19 and TRBJ2-7; maybe TRBD2 (6 bases). The germline gives CDR1 LNHDA, CDR2 SQIVND (reference sequence). The V and J ends lost 2 bases and 7 bases respectively, with 15 bases between them. The CDR3 is made up of 14 amino acids. DNA of the CDR3: TGTGCCAGTAGTATACAGGAGTCGGCGGGAGAGCAGTACTTC. This gives the protein CASSIQESAGEQYF.

The gene calls are TRBV5-6 and TRBJ1-2, with 7 bases fitting TRBD1. CDR1 is SGHDT and CDR2 is YYEEEE in the germline V gene. The trim removed 4 bases at V and 1 base at J, leaving 7 bases unmatched. CDR3 length: 15 residues. CDR3 bases: TGTGCCAGCAGCGCCCGGGACAGACTTAACTATGGCTACACCTTC. This sequence encodes CASSARDRLNYGYTF.

J is TRBJ1-2 and V is TRBV27; D uncertain. Trimming cost V 2 bases and J 5 bases, with 9 bases left between them. CDR3 length equals 13 residues. The germline CDR1 and CDR2 sequences are MNHEY and SMNVEV (reference sequence). Here the CDR3 reads CASSLTWLYGYTF. Written as DNA, the CDR3 is TGTGCCAGCAGTTTAACTTGGCTGTATGGCTACACCTTC.

This chain links TRBV4-3 with TRBJ2-1; 8 nucleotides match TRBD1. J lost 4 bases, V lost 0 bases, and 5 bases had no gene match. The CDR3 covers 16 residues. Germline V lookup: CDR1 LGHNA, CDR2 YSLEER. The CDR3 is CASSQESDREYNEQFF. The CDR3 region has the DNA TGCGCCAGCAGCCAAGAATCGGACAGGGAATACAATGAGCAGTTCTTC.

The V gene is TRBV28, the J gene TRBJ1-5; possible D gene TRBD1, 5 bases. V lost 6 bases, J lost 7 bases, and 16 bases lay in between. The CDR3 spans 14 residues. Germline V lookup: CDR1 MDHEN, CDR2 SYDVKM. CDR3 sequence reads: CASSRISQEQPQHF. CDR3 DNA: TGTGCCAGCAGCCGGATTTCACAGGAGCAGCCCCAGCATTTT.